Listed below are T cell receptor beta chains from one sample, sequenced in a study of T cells after yellow fever vaccination. From the 5' RACE reads, TCRdb called clonotypes with MiXCR, one entry per CDR3 protein. This repertoire shows about 350,000 distinct CDR3 sequences, roughly 8% found once; its top ten account for 17%. The specimen was PBMCs, collected around 45 days after the first yellow fever vaccination. The receptors here all came from a man younger than 35 who received the YFV17D yellow fever vaccine. Each CDR3 is given without its conserved first and last residue.

j_call v_call cdr3_aa
TRBJ2-1 TRBV4-3 ASSQVHFYGSYNEQF
TRBJ1-3 TRBV4-3 ASSQDPQVAGNTIY
TRBJ2-7 TRBV6-5 ASSYSFPGEGYEQY
TRBJ2-1 TRBV5-1 ASAPGGTWNEQF
TRBJ2-3 TRBV4-1 ASSQGRIAGDTDTQY
TRBJ2-7 TRBV3-1 ASSQGPPREQY
TRBJ2-1 TRBV4-1 ASSQGQGASNEQF
TRBJ2-1 TRBV7-2 ASREGASSYNEQF
TRBJ2-1 TRBV7-2 ASSFNGGSYNEQF
TRBJ2-1 TRBV28 ASFTYNEQF
TRBJ1-2 TRBV4-3 ASSQNPQEAYGYT
TRBJ2-7 TRBV4-2 ASSQTTSGREQY
TRBJ2-3 TRBV29-1 SADGLAGNTDTQY
TRBJ2-3 TRBV12-3/TRBV12-4 ASSLAGGPHTQN
TRBJ1-3 TRBV24-1 ATRTEYSGNTIY
TRBJ2-1 TRBV11-1 ASSPDASGGSYNEQF
TRBJ2-1 TRBV5-1 ASRPGGQGNDEQF
TRBJ2-1 TRBV7-6 ASSSGLAGGLDNEQF
TRBJ1-1 TRBV20-1 SATKPQGSTEAF
TRBJ1-2 TRBV12-3/TRBV12-4 ASSLNLLGYT
TRBJ2-1 TRBV3-1 ASSQDLPSIEGGAYNEQF
TRBJ2-4 TRBV7-8 ASSLVAGRGRVAKNIQY
TRBJ2-1 TRBV7-2 ASSPTSGGYNEQF
TRBJ2-3 TRBV20-1 SARVAGQLDTQY
TRBJ2-2 TRBV7-3 ASKVNTGELF
TRBJ2-1 TRBV5-1 ASSPTSGLNNEQF
TRBJ2-5 TRBV5-6 ASSSAPRETQY
TRBJ2-2 TRBV5-4 ASSRGAGVNTGELF
TRBJ2-6 TRBV5-1 ASSPTGDPSSGANVLT
TRBJ1-5 TRBV7-2 ASSVDRGNQPQH
TRBJ1-1 TRBV6-2/TRBV6-3 ASSVGRLALTNTEAF
TRBJ2-7 TRBV20-1 SAIKPGLIYEQY
TRBJ2-7 TRBV4-3 ASSHQRGAAYEQY
TRBJ1-3 TRBV9 ASSVVPGTGNTIY
TRBJ2-5 TRBV5-1 ASSEGSGGTETQY
TRBJ2-5 TRBV4-1 ASSLGDAEETQY
TRBJ2-1 TRBV5-1 ASSLYVQGELF
TRBJ2-5 TRBV7-2 ASSWTSGNQETQY
TRBJ1-3 TRBV5-1 ASSFLGVPNSGNTIY
TRBJ1-5 TRBV18 ASSLGPMEQPQH
TRBJ2-3 TRBV18 ASSTRQVSTDTQY
TRBJ1-2 TRBV4-3 ASSQDRAPTLANYGYT
TRBJ2-1 TRBV5-1 ASSSGPPRDEQF
TRBJ1-3 TRBV11-2 ASSFSDSGNTIY
TRBJ2-1 TRBV19 ASSINLWSGFNEQF
TRBJ2-1 TRBV12-3/TRBV12-4 ASRGGSYNEQF
TRBJ1-1 TRBV5-4 ASSLERTNTEAF
TRBJ2-1 TRBV5-5 ASRLTGGERNEQF
TRBJ2-1 TRBV5-1 ASSSPGGSVGYYNEQF
TRBJ2-5 TRBV11-2 ASSIRGGWRETQY
TRBJ2-2 TRBV7-6 ASSPGSGTNTGELF
TRBJ2-5 TRBV7-8 ASSSLTVAETQY
TRBJ1-6 TRBV20-1 SAGRASYNSPLH